This TCR beta chain was recovered during a study of regulatory T cells in long-lasting Graves disease. Across the whole study: Recently diagnosed Graves' patients had received antithyroid drugs for under 3 months.

Libraries of TCR beta came from iRepertoire HTBI primers plus Arm-PCR of CDR3 regions. TCRdb fed the multiplex PCR reads into MiXCR, producing one record per CDR3 protein. Among about 530,000 distinct CDR3 sequences listed, more than 15% were seen once. The length of the CDR3 is 15 residues. Trimming stripped 10 bases from V and 3 bases from J, with 18 bases between. The germline V gene has CDR1 SGHTA and CDR2 FQGTGA. Ten or more counts support this clonotype. Its antigen is unidentified. Study-wide findings and caveats: Persistent disease showed a preference for TRBV28, TRBJ1-2 and TRBJ2-5.

The time point: newly diagnosed GD, antithyroid drugs for less than 3 months. PBMC RNA was the source of the TCR library. The sample was also linked to a second study, of T cells in Graves' hyperthyroidism and ophthalmopathy.

The receptor was derived from a woman aged 35-60 years with Graves disease. The chain joins TRBV7-3 to TRBJ1-4, with D uncertain. The sample consisted of peripheral blood mononuclear cells (PBMCs), taken at new diagnosis, from a patient treated with antithyroid drugs. This CDR3 reads CATWAFSPANEKLFF. The CDR3 DNA reads TGTGCCACGTGGGCCTTTTCTCCAGCTAATGAAAAACTGTTTTTT.